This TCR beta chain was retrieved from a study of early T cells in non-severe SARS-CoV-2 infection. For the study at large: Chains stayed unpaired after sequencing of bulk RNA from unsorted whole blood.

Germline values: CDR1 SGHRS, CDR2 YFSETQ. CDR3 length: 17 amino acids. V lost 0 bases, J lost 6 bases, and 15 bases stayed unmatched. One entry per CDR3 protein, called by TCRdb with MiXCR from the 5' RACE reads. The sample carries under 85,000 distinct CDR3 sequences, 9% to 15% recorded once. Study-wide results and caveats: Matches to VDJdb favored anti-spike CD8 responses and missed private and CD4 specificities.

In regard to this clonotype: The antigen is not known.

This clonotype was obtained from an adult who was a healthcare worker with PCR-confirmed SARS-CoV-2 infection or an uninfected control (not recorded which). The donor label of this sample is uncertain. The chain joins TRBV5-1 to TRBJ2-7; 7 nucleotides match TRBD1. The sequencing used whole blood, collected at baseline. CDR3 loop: CASSLEGHRDSTCEQYF. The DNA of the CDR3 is TGCGCCAGCAGCTTGGAGGGGCACCGGGACAGCACATGCGAGCAGTACTTC. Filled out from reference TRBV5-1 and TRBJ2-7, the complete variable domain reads KAGVTQTPRYLIKTRGQQVTLSCSPISGHRSVSWYQQTPGQGLQFLFEYFSETQRNKGNFPGRFSGRQFSNSRSEMNVSTLELGDSALYLCASSLEGHRDSTCEQYFGPGTRLTVT.